The 24 T cell receptor beta chains listed next were all sequenced from one sample in a study of early T cells in non-severe SARS-CoV-2 infection. TCRdb re-analysed the 5' RACE reads in MiXCR, keeping a single row per CDR3 protein. This sample carries some 66,000 distinct CDR3 sequences, over 8% of them seen once, and the ten largest clones take around 3.5%. The sample consisted of whole blood. All receptors come from an adult who was a healthcare worker with PCR-confirmed SARS-CoV-2 infection or an uninfected control (not recorded which).

The sample holds a few counts of this clonotype. This rearrangement joins TRBV7-2 to TRBJ2-1; D is unresolved. The CDR3 runs to 11 residues. Germline-derived CDR1 and CDR2 are SGHTA and FQGNSA. With 5 bases removed from V and 12 bases from J, the gap between germline ends came to 11 bases. The CDR3 DNA follows: TGTGCCAGCAGCGCGCTAGTCCTGCAGTTCTTC. Translating it yields CASSALVLQFF.

V and J are TRBV28 and TRBJ2-3; 8 positions agree with TRBD2. Unmatched junction bases numbered 7, after V lost 5 bases and J lost 3 bases. Germline V CDR1 and CDR2: MDHEN, SYDVKM. The CDR3 runs to 15 residues. Here the CDR3 reads CASSKAGEGTDTQYF. The CDR3 DNA is TGTGCCAGCAGTAAAGCGGGAGAAGGGACAGATACGCAGTATTTT.

The J gene is TRBJ2-7, the V gene TRBV4-1; weak D call: TRBD1 (6 bases). V shed 6 bases and J shed 5 bases, with 14 bases lying between them. The CDR3 consists of 13 residues. Germline V lookup: CDR1 MGHRA, CDR2 YSYEKL. The CDR3 sequence is CASRGQGMNEQYF. As DNA, the CDR3 is TGCGCCAGCAGGGGGCAGGGGATGAACGAGCAGTACTTC.

This clonotype has at least ten counts. The rearrangement joins TRBV7-3 to TRBJ2-2; a weak D match, TRBD2 (6 bases). This CDR3 is built from 18 residues. V was clipped by 3 bases and J by 5 bases, with 22 bases between them. CDR1 is SGHTA, CDR2 FQGTGA, per germline. The CDR3 DNA reads TGTGCCAGCAGCTTGAATAGACGACTAGAACTAAGTACCGGGGAGCTGTTTTTT. Protein: CASSLNRRLELSTGELFF.

This clonotype turned up a few times. The rearrangement links TRBV11-3 to TRBJ2-5; the match to TRBD1 covers 8 bases. CDR1 is SGHNT, CDR2 YENEEA, per germline. J lost 2 bases, V lost 1 base, and 3 bases had no gene match. CDR3 length equals 15 residues. The CDR3: CASSLGTGRQETQYF. CDR3 sequence (DNA): TGTGCCAGCAGCTTAGGGACAGGGCGGCAAGAGACCCAGTACTTC.

This clonotype was counted only a few times. The chain has TRBV12-3 or TRBV12-4 and TRBJ2-5; no clear D. The V end was cut by 5 bases, the J end by 2 bases, with 12 bases between. This CDR3 is 14 amino acids long. The CDR3 region has the DNA TGTGCCAGCAGTCCCCCCCTTCGGCAAGAGACCCAGTACTTC. Its protein is CASSPPLRQETQYF.

This clonotype was recorded many times. This CDR3 is CASSYYTEAFF. In nucleotides, the CDR3 is TGTGCCAGCAGCTATTACACTGAAGCTTTCTTT. This chain connects TRBV7-2 to TRBJ1-1; no definite D call. Germline V lookup: CDR1 SGHTA, CDR2 FQGNSA. V was pared by 4 bases and J by 3 bases, with 3 bases between. The CDR3 loop spans 11 amino acids.

V gene TRBV10-1 combines with J gene TRBJ2-5; D is unclear. The CDR3 loop spans 10 amino acids. Trimming removed 3 bases at V and 5 bases at J, with 1 base between. The V gene's germline CDR1 is WNHNN and CDR2 SYGVQD (reference sequence). This CDR3 reads CASSDETQYF. DNA for the CDR3: TGCGCCAGCAGTGATGAGACCCAGTACTTC.

The sample holds many counts of this clonotype. V usage is TRBV9 and J usage is TRBJ2-1; weak D call: TRBD2 (6 bases). The CDR3 is 14 residues long. Trimming cost V 3 bases and J 6 bases, with 13 bases left between them. The germline V gene encodes CDR1 SGDLS and CDR2 YYNGEE. The CDR3 here is CASSGRDLSNEQFF. DNA for the CDR3: TGTGCCAGCAGCGGCCGGGACTTGAGCAATGAGCAGTTCTTC.

This clonotype was seen a handful of times. The chain recombines TRBV13 with TRBJ2-6, with TRBD1 identical over 7 bases. Germline CDR1 PRHDT, CDR2 FYEKMQ (reference sequence). The CDR3 covers 17 residues. The V gene end was trimmed by 4 bases and the J gene end by 0 bases; junction bases not matched to a gene: 6. CDR3 sequence reads: CASSYGTDISGANVLTF. The CDR3 DNA is TGTGCCAGCAGCTACGGGACAGATATCTCTGGGGCCAACGTCCTGACTTTC.

The chain has TRBV5-1 and TRBJ2-5; 12 bases map to TRBD2. Per germline, CDR1 SGHRS and CDR2 YFSETQ. The length of the CDR3 is 15 residues. J gave up 4 bases and V 4 bases, and 5 bases lay outside the gene matches. The CDR3, as DNA: TGCGCCAGCAGCACCGGACTAGCGGGACTAGAGACCCAGTACTTC. Amino acids: CASSTGLAGLETQYF.

Many counts were recorded for this clonotype. The chain carries TRBV7-9 and TRBJ2-1; TRBD1 is a possible D gene (6 bases). The V gene's germline CDR1 is SEHNR and CDR2 FQNEAQ (reference sequence). There are 13 residues in the CDR3. V shed 3 bases and J shed 13 bases, with 16 bases lying between them. CDR3 nucleotide sequence: TGTGCCAGCAGCTTCCGGGACAACCCGAACCAGTTCTTC. It is translated as CASSFRDNPNQFF.

This clonotype was detected many times. The chain joins TRBV12-3 or TRBV12-4 to TRBJ2-7, with 8 bases fitting TRBD2. The CDR3 has 14 residues. With 5 bases clipped from V and 2 bases from J, the junction kept 5 bases outside the gene matches. Here the CDR3 reads CASSPTGGTYEQYF. The CDR3 bases are TGTGCCAGCAGTCCTACGGGAGGGACCTACGAGCAGTACTTC.

CDR3 region: CASTTSVSTGELFF. The CDR3 coding sequence is TGTGCCAGTACCACTAGCGTCAGCACCGGGGAGCTGTTTTTT. V gene TRBV19 combines with J gene TRBJ2-2, with 7 bases aligning to TRBD2. CDR1 LNHDA and CDR2 SQIVND come from the germline V gene (reference sequence). J gave up 4 bases and V 7 bases, and 6 bases lay outside the gene matches. The CDR3 is 14 residues long.

This clonotype was counted at least ten times. The V call is TRBV7-6, the J call TRBJ2-3, with 8 nucleotides matching TRBD2. The germline V gene encodes CDR1 SGHVS and CDR2 FNYEAQ. J gave up 0 bases and V 3 bases, and 2 bases lay outside the gene matches. The CDR3 loop spans 15 amino acids. The CDR3 DNA reads TGTGCCAGCAGCTTGACTAGCGCTAGCACAGATACGCAGTATTTT. Translated, it gives CASSLTSASTDTQYF.

This clonotype has at least ten counts. The chain employs TRBV28 and TRBJ2-3; D is unresolved. V was trimmed by 2 bases and J by 6 bases, leaving 9 bases between them. The CDR3 has 13 residues. Germline loops: CDR1 MDHEN, CDR2 SYDVKM. The DNA for the CDR3 is TGTGCCAGCAGTTTAGGTAGCAGTGATACGCAGTATTTT. Amino acid sequence: CASSLGSSDTQYF. The variable domain in full, completed from reference TRBV28 and TRBJ2-3, reads DVKVTQSSRYLVKRTGEKVFLECVQDMDHENMFWYRQDPGLGLRLIYFSYDVKMKEKGDIPEGYSVSREKKERFSLILESASTNQTSMYLCASSLGSSDTQYFGPGTRLTVL.

The gene calls are TRBV28 and TRBJ2-3; D remains unclear. Germline CDR1 and CDR2: MDHEN and SYDVKM. This CDR3 is built from 19 residues. Trimming removed 5 bases at V and 0 bases at J, with 24 bases between. CDR3 protein: CASSTRHILDGTSTDTQYF. In nucleotides, the CDR3 is TGTGCCAGCAGTACACGACACATCCTAGATGGAACTAGCACAGATACGCAGTATTTT.

V is TRBV11-3 and J is TRBJ2-5; D is unresolved. CDR1 SGHNT and CDR2 YENEEA come from the germline V gene. The CDR3 covers 12 residues. The germline V and J ends were trimmed by 0 bases and 1 base, with 0 bases remaining between them. In DNA, the CDR3 is TGTGCCAGCAGCTTAGACCAAGAGACCCAGTACTTC. Its translation is CASSLDQETQYF.

The J gene is TRBJ2-5, the V gene TRBV4-3, with TRBD2 matching 7 bases. CDR1 and CDR2 from the germline V gene are LGHNA and YSLEER. V lost 6 bases to trimming and J lost 2 bases; unmatched junction nucleotides: 9. CDR3 length: 15 residues. The chain's CDR3 is CASRMGLAAQETQYF. The CDR3 DNA follows: TGCGCCAGCAGGATGGGGCTAGCGGCTCAAGAGACCCAGTACTTC.

This clonotype was observed a single time. The chain employs TRBV20-1 and TRBJ1-1; a weak D match, TRBD1 (5 bases). CDR3 length: 13 amino acids. V lost 7 bases to trimming and J lost 4 bases, with 16 bases between them. Germline CDR1 reads DFQATT; CDR2 reads SNEGSKA (reference sequence). CDR3 in amino acids: CSVRSGVGTEAFF. CDR3 DNA sequence: TGCAGTGTCAGATCGGGGGTAGGCACTGAAGCTTTCTTT.

This clonotype was detected a few times. J is TRBJ2-1 and V is TRBV10-3; 9 positions agree with TRBD1. The germline gives CDR1 ENHRY, CDR2 SYGVKD. The J segment lost 1 base and the V segment lost 6 bases, leaving 4 bases of the junction unmatched. The CDR3 spans 15 residues. The CDR3 loop is CAISQGQGSYNEQFF. The CDR3 DNA is TGTGCCATCAGCCAGGGACAGGGATCCTACAATGAGCAGTTCTTC.

The chain has TRBV5-1 and TRBJ1-6, with TRBD1 as a possible D gene (5 bases). Trimming took off 4 bases at V and 6 bases at J, with 17 bases between the two ends. Germline assignment: CDR1 SGHRS and CDR2 YFSETQ. This CDR3 is built from 16 residues. CDR3 coding DNA: TGCGCCAGCAGCGAGGGCAGGGTCCTCTCTAATTCACCCCTCCACTTT. It yields the protein CASSEGRVLSNSPLHF.

The V and J genes are TRBV29-1 and TRBJ2-5; 8 bases line up with TRBD1. V dropped 1 base and J dropped 4; count of bases not matched to a gene: 5. The CDR3 contains 14 residues. Germline-derived CDR1 and CDR2 are SQVTM and ANQGSEA. The CDR3 region is CSVEAAGGRETQYF. The CDR3 DNA is TGCAGCGTTGAAGCCGCAGGGGGCCGAGAGACCCAGTACTTC.

This clonotype was detected many times. The chain couples TRBV12-3 or TRBV12-4 to TRBJ2-3; D is unresolved. The V end was cut by 3 bases, the J end by 2 bases, with 12 bases between. The CDR3 is 15 residues long. CDR3 sequence reads: CASSFSVGPTDTQYF. In DNA, the CDR3 is TGTGCCAGCAGTTTCTCTGTCGGACCCACAGATACGCAGTATTTT.